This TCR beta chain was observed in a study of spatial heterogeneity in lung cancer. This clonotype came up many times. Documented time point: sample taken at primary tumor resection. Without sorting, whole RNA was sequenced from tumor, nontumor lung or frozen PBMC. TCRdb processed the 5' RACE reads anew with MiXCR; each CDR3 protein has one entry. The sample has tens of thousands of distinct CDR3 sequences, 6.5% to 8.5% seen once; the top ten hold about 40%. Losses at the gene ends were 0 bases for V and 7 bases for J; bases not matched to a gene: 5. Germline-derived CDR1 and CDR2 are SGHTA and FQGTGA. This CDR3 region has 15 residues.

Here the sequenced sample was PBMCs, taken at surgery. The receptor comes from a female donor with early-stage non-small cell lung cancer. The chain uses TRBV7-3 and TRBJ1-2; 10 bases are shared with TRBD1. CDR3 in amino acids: CASSLTPGQGFGYTF. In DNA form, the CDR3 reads TGTGCCAGCAGCTTAACCCCGGGACAGGGGTTTGGCTACACCTTC.